This T cell receptor (beta chain) was retrieved from a study of cytomegalovirus exposure and HLA in healthy donors. Whole-study findings and limits: The authors enumerated 180 or so TCR beta chains as linked to cytomegalovirus.

The PCR made use of 60 Vbeta and 13 Jbeta primers. Using immunoSEQ multiplex PCR, the repertoire was profiled, and TCRdb retains in-frame clones only, with some absent. The sample has approximately 150,000 clones, 65% to 80% seen once; the top ten hold more than 6%. The CDR3 consists of 16 residues. Of note for this clone: Its matching antigen is unknown.

This clonotype originated in a woman aged 40 to 49 in good health and CMV-seropositive. This chain connects TRBV7-5 to TRBJ1-3; the table's D gene call, TRBD1, was not cross checked with the DNA. TRBV7-5 is described as a pseudogene. Material for sequencing was PBMCs. CDR3 in amino acids: CARSLVKGVRGNTIYF. The CDR3 DNA sequence: TGTGCCAGAAGCTTAGTGAAAGGGGTGAGGGGAAACACCATATATTTT.